This TCR beta chain was sequenced during a study of cytomegalovirus exposure and HLA in healthy donors. The table lists this clone with a count of one. The data were produced by immunoSEQ multiplex PCR, yet TCRdb's version contains in-frame clones alone and is incomplete. The sample lists 45,000 to 60,000 clones, approximately 93% seen once, with roughly 5.8% in the top ten. Source material: PBMCs. The sequence was obtained from a woman under 30 in good health and CMV-seronegative.

The CDR3 DNA sequence: TGTGCCAGCAGCTTAAGTCCAGGGATCCTAGAAGCTTTCTTT. Its translation: CASSLSPGILEAFF. The chain employs TRBV11-2 and TRBJ1-1; D possibly corresponds to TRBD1 (5 bases). V dropped 2 bases and J dropped 8 bases, with 15 bases sitting between them. CDR1 is SGHAT and CDR2 is FQNNGV in the germline V gene. The CDR3 contains 14 residues.